One sample yielded the 20 T cell receptor beta chains listed below, sequenced in a study of human T cells and chemical hapten exposure. Time point in this sample: pre-sensitization, week 0. The sample's treatment: therapeutic diphenylcyclopropenone sensitization with weekly scalp DPC. TCRdb redid the calling of the RACE reads with MiXCR, one entry per CDR3 protein. Of some 400,000 distinct CDR3 sequences in the sample, 5% to 6.5% are singletons; the top ten hold 2% to 3%. The material sequenced was whole blood, taken in connection with sensitization to the hapten diphenylcyclopropenone (DPC). These receptors were collected from a woman aged 50 to 65 with alopecia areata. Some clones in this sample may be carry-over from other donors' samples.

This clonotype was counted many times. The chain has TRBV28 and TRBJ2-7; D assignment may be TRBD1 or TRBD2 (5 bases each). Germline V gene sequence: CDR1 MDHEN, CDR2 SYDVKM. Deletions cut 5 bases from V and 1 base from J, with 15 bases between. This CDR3 is 15 amino acids long. The CDR3 loop is CASSTPGTGSYEQYF. CDR3 in DNA: TGTGCCAGCAGTACCCCCGGGACGGGTTCCTACGAGCAGTACTTC.

This chain joins TRBV28 and TRBJ1-1; no definite D call. Trimming removed 4 bases from V and 5 bases from J, with 17 bases in between. The CDR3 is 15 amino acids. Germline assignment: CDR1 MDHEN and CDR2 SYDVKM. The CDR3 DNA is TGTGCCAGCAGTTCCGATTGGTCCATGGGGACTGAAGCTTTCTTT. Residues: CASSSDWSMGTEAFF.

This clonotype was counted ten times or more. The V and J genes are TRBV25-1 and TRBJ2-1; D is possibly TRBD2 (5 bases). CDR1 MGHDK and CDR2 SYGVNS come from the germline V gene. The CDR3 has 16 amino acids. Trimming pared 3 bases from V and 4 bases from J, leaving 16 bases between. The CDR3 loop reads CASSDLDSTWYNEQFF. CDR3 nucleotides: TGTGCCAGCAGTGACTTGGACTCCACTTGGTACAATGAGCAGTTCTTC.

This clonotype was counted many times. J is TRBJ2-7 and V is TRBV6-6, with 7 bases that match TRBD2. The CDR3 totals 12 residues. V dropped 11 bases and J dropped 0; count of bases not matched to a gene: 4. Looked up from germline, CDR1 is MNHNY and CDR2 is SVGAGI (reference sequence). The CDR3 DNA is TGTGCCTCCCGGGACTACTCCTACGAGCAGTACTTC. This sequence encodes CASRDYSYEQYF.

This clonotype was observed many times. The chain is built from TRBV5-1 and TRBJ2-7; 8 positions match TRBD2. Looked up from germline, CDR1 is SGHRS and CDR2 is YFSETQ. Trimming removed 5 bases from V and 0 bases from J; junction bases left unmatched: 4. The CDR3 consists of 14 residues. DNA of the CDR3: TGCGCCAGCAGAGGAAGCGGGAGCTCCTACGAGCAGTACTTC. Protein product: CASRGSGSSYEQYF.

The V call is TRBV15, the J call TRBJ1-2; 7 bases align to TRBD1. In germline, CDR1 is LNHNV, CDR2 YYDKDF (reference sequence). This CDR3 is built from 15 residues. V shed 0 bases and J 2 bases; nucleotides not matched to a gene: 3. CDR3 coding DNA: TGTGCCACCAGCAGAGATCCCAGGGGGAACTATGGCTACACCTTC. Residues: CATSRDPRGNYGYTF.

This clonotype was seen a handful of times. This chain uses TRBV24-1 with TRBJ2-2; possibly TRBD1 for D (6 bases). V was cut by 11 bases and J by 5 bases, with 20 bases left in between. Germline values: CDR1 KGHDR, CDR2 SFDVKD. The CDR3 sequence is 15 residues long. The CDR3 DNA follows: TGTGCCAAATATCCGGGACACGCATCTACCGGGGAGCTGTTTTTT. It codes for CAKYPGHASTGELFF.

This clonotype was seen ten or more times. The rearrangement uses TRBV6-6 and TRBJ1-1; no clear D gene. The CDR3 spans 14 residues. Germline loops: CDR1 MNHNY, CDR2 SVGAGI (reference sequence). The ends were cut back, 0 bases at V and 6 bases at J, with 11 bases in the middle. The CDR3 spells CASSYSTGDAEAFF. The CDR3 DNA reads TGTGCCAGCAGTTACTCGACGGGTGACGCTGAAGCTTTCTTT.

This clonotype has a count of ten or more. The V and J genes are TRBV5-1 and TRBJ2-1; TRBD2 matches 9 bases. V trimming: 0 bases; J trimming: 3 bases; junction bases outside the gene matches: 4. The length of the CDR3 is 16 residues. Germline CDR1 and CDR2: SGHRS and YFSETQ. CDR3 coding DNA: TGCGCCAGCAGCTTGGTGGCTAGCGGGATCTACAATGAGCAGTTCTTC. It is translated as CASSLVASGIYNEQFF.

This clonotype was counted ten times or more. The CDR3 region is CASSHAYGGAGYNEQFF. In DNA form, the CDR3 reads TGCGCCAGCAGCCACGCCTACGGGGGGGCAGGATACAATGAGCAGTTCTTC. The rearrangement uses TRBV4-1 and TRBJ2-1; 8 bases align to TRBD2. With V trimmed by 3 bases and J by 4 bases, 11 bases remained unmatched. Germline V lookup: CDR1 MGHRA, CDR2 YSYEKL. The CDR3 extends over 17 amino acids.

This clonotype was recorded many times. The CDR3 DNA is TGTGCCAGCAGTCCCGGGGGACAGGGGGCAGGGCAGCCCCAGCATTTT. Amino acids: CASSPGGQGAGQPQHF. This chain links TRBV6-2 or TRBV6-3 with TRBJ1-5, with 12 positions matching TRBD1. Germline V gene data show CDR1 as MNHEY and CDR2 as SVGEGT. With V trimmed by 5 bases and J by 7 bases, 9 bases remained unmatched. This CDR3 is built from 16 residues.

This clonotype was observed a few times. V and J are TRBV20-1 and TRBJ1-2; D call uncertain. CDR1 DFQATT and CDR2 SNEGSKA come from the germline V gene (reference sequence). The CDR3 has 12 residues. V was pared by 0 bases and J by 4 bases, with 6 bases between. CDR3: CSARDGPYGYTF. For the CDR3, the DNA is TGCAGTGCTAGAGATGGCCCCTATGGCTACACCTTC.

This clonotype came up many times. This chain uses TRBV5-1 with TRBJ2-7; D call uncertain. V was cut by 0 bases and J by 2 bases, with 9 bases left in between. The CDR3 is 14 amino acids. Looked up from germline, CDR1 is SGHRS and CDR2 is YFSETQ. CDR3 protein: CASSLEVGTYEQYF. CDR3 in DNA: TGCGCCAGCAGCTTGGAAGTAGGGACCTACGAGCAGTACTTC.

This clonotype was counted at least ten times. This chain uses TRBV20-1 with TRBJ1-2, with D hard to call. Germline V gene lookup returns CDR1 DFQATT and CDR2 SNEGSKA (reference sequence). V lost 3 bases and J 3 bases, leaving 8 bases between the germline ends. There are 12 residues in the CDR3. This CDR3 is CSARARDYGYTF. The CDR3 region has the DNA TGCAGTGCTAGGGCGAGAGACTATGGCTACACCTTC.

This clonotype appeared many times. This rearrangement joins TRBV27 to TRBJ2-3; 10 bases are shared with TRBD2. J was trimmed by 11 bases and V by 4 bases; bases with no gene match: 15. Germline-derived CDR1 and CDR2 are MNHEY and SMNVEV (reference sequence). The CDR3 consists of 16 residues. CDR3 coding DNA: TGTGCCAGCAGTTCCCCGCGGCTAGCGGGAGAGGGAGGGCAGTATTTT. It encodes CASSSPRLAGEGGQYF.

Only a few counts were recorded for this clonotype. The chain has TRBV7-2 and TRBJ2-3; 11 bases align to TRBD1. CDR3 length: 15 amino acids. V trimming: 4 bases; J trimming: 3 bases; junction bases outside the gene matches: 3. CDR1 is SGHTA and CDR2 is FQGNSA in the germline V gene. Here the CDR3 DNA reads TGTGCCAGCAGCTGGACAGGGGGCCCTACAGATACGCAGTATTTT. Residues: CASSWTGGPTDTQYF.

V usage is TRBV20-1 and J usage is TRBJ1-1; possibly TRBD1 for D (6 bases). The V gene's germline CDR1 is DFQATT and CDR2 SNEGSKA (reference sequence). The CDR3 sequence is 14 residues long. V lost 6 bases to trimming and J lost 4 bases, with 18 bases between them. In nucleotides, the CDR3 is TGCAGTGCGCATTCACAGGGACCCTCCACTGAAGCTTTCTTT. Translation: CSAHSQGPSTEAFF.

Many counts were recorded for this clonotype. The gene calls are TRBV7-9 and TRBJ2-2; D call uncertain. Germline lookup yields CDR1 SEHNR and CDR2 FQNEAQ (reference sequence). The CDR3 loop spans 15 amino acids. Trimming removed 5 bases from V and 1 base from J, with 11 bases in between. The CDR3 DNA sequence: TGTGCCAGCAGCCCGTCAGGCTTGAACACCGGGGAGCTGTTTTTT. Protein sequence: CASSPSGLNTGELFF. Combining the CDR3 with reference TRBV7-9 and TRBJ2-2 gives the whole variable domain DTGVSQNPRHKITKRGQNVTFRCDPISEHNRLYWYRQTLGQGPEFLTYFQNEAQLEKSRLLSDRFSAERPKGSFSTLEIQRTEQGDSAMYLCASSPSGLNTGELFFGEGSRLTVL.

This clonotype turned up a few times. The V and J genes are TRBV7-8 and TRBJ1-5; D is undetermined. This CDR3 has 14 amino acids. The germline V gene has CDR1 SGHVS and CDR2 FQNEAQ. The V end was cut by 0 bases, the J end by 7 bases, with 10 bases between. CDR3 in amino acids: CASSLAGPSQPQHF. The CDR3 coding sequence is TGTGCCAGCAGCTTAGCTGGTCCATCGCAGCCCCAGCATTTT.

This clonotype was counted ten times or more. The chain combines TRBV29-1 with TRBJ2-3; D may be TRBD2 (5 bases). This CDR3 has 16 amino acids. Germline values: CDR1 SQVTM, CDR2 ANQGSEA. Between the trimmed V and J ends, which lost 6 bases and 6 bases, there was a span of 25 bases. The CDR3, as DNA: TGCAGCGTCCCCTCCTTTTTTAGAGGAGGTCTGGATACGCAGTATTTT. It encodes CSVPSFFRGGLDTQYF.